A single sample gave rise to the 19 T cell receptor beta chains below, sequenced in a study of T cell responses to AZD1222 COVID-19 vaccine. Sequencing was performed with immunoSEQ multiplex PCR; in TCRdb, only in-frame clones are kept and a portion is missing. The sample carries more than 110,000 clones, over 90% recorded once. Material: peripheral blood, obtained on day 0 of AZD1222 vaccination. These receptors all come from an adult in good health.

The chain combines TRBV30 with TRBJ2-5, with TRBD2 identical over 8 bases. The CDR3 covers 14 residues. Per the germline V gene, CDR1 is GTSNPN and CDR2 is SVGIG (reference sequence). V shed 0 bases, J shed 5 bases, and the junction held 5 bases outside the gene matches. Here the CDR3 reads CAWSVQAGVETQYF. The CDR3 nucleotides are TGTGCCTGGAGTGTACAAGCGGGAGTGGAGACCCAGTACTTC. Supplemented by reference TRBV30 and TRBJ2-5, the full variable domain reads SQTIHQWPATLVQPVGSPLSLECTVEGTSNPNLYWYRQAAGRGLQLLFYSVGIGQISSEVPQNLSASRPQDRQFILSSKKLLLSDSGFYLCAWSVQAGVETQYFGPGTRLLVL.

This clone appeared a single time. This rearrangement joins TRBV7-2 to TRBJ2-1; 13 bases match TRBD2. CDR1 SGHTA and CDR2 FQGNSA come from the germline V gene. The CDR3 extends over 15 amino acids. V gave up 5 bases and J gave up 10 bases; unmatched junction bases: 8. CDR3 protein: CASSPRLAGGREQFF. CDR3 in DNA: TGTGCCAGCAGCCCAAGACTAGCGGGGGGAAGGGAGCAGTTCTTC.

The chain carries TRBV9 and TRBJ2-5; 10 bases are a match to TRBD2. This CDR3 comprises 16 residues. V lost 0 bases to trimming and J lost 1 base; unmatched junction nucleotides: 3. Per the germline V gene, CDR1 is SGDLS and CDR2 is YYNGEE. The CDR3 loop reads CASSVGTSGSQETQYF. DNA for the CDR3: TGTGCCAGCAGCGTAGGGACTAGCGGCTCCCAAGAGACCCAGTACTTC.

The rearrangement links TRBV30 to TRBJ2-7, with 8 positions matching TRBD1. CDR1 is GTSNPN and CDR2 is SVGIG in the germline V gene (reference sequence). CDR3 length: 14 residues. The V gene end was trimmed by 0 bases and the J gene end by 2 bases; junction bases not matched to a gene: 3. The CDR3 spells CAWSVRQGTYEQYF. The CDR3 region has the DNA TGTGCCTGGAGTGTGAGACAGGGGACCTACGAGCAGTACTTC.

J is TRBJ1-2 and V is TRBV5-1; D is perhaps TRBD1 (5 bases). The germline V and J ends were trimmed by 0 bases and 2 bases, with 11 bases remaining between them. Germline CDR1 SGHRS, CDR2 YFSETQ. This CDR3 is built from 15 residues. The CDR3 reads CASSLGVRDNYGYTF. The CDR3 DNA reads TGCGCCAGCAGCTTGGGGGTTCGGGACAACTATGGCTACACCTTC.

The V gene is TRBV28, the J gene TRBJ1-5, with D possibly being TRBD1 (6 bases). The germline V and J ends were trimmed by 5 bases and 0 bases, with 14 bases remaining between them. Germline CDR1 MDHEN, CDR2 SYDVKM. The CDR3 spans 16 residues. The CDR3 region is CASSTPGHLSNQPQHF. CDR3 in DNA: TGTGCCAGCAGTACCCCGGGACACCTTAGCAATCAGCCCCAGCATTTT.

The chain carries TRBV2 and TRBJ2-1; D not resolved. Germline CDR1 is SNHLY and CDR2 is FYNNEI. CDR3 length: 10 amino acids. V lost 8 bases and J 10 bases, leaving 9 bases between the germline ends. CDR3 in DNA: TGTGCCAGCGAAACAGAAGAGCAGTTCTTC. It specifies CASETEEQFF.

The chain combines TRBV28 with TRBJ2-4; the match to TRBD1 covers 9 bases. Germline CDR1 is MDHEN and CDR2 is SYDVKM. This CDR3 comprises 18 residues. The V gene end was trimmed by 1 base and the J gene end by 2 bases; junction bases not matched to a gene: 9. The CDR3: CASSLFPGQGFPKNIQYF. CDR3 nucleotide sequence: TGTGCCAGCAGTTTATTCCCGGGACAGGGATTCCCCAAAAACATTCAGTACTTC.

This clone has only one observation. The gene calls are TRBV5-4 and TRBJ2-1, with unresolved D. The CDR3 length is 14 residues. V was trimmed by 0 bases and J by 5 bases, leaving 9 bases between them. Germline values: CDR1 SGHNT, CDR2 YYREEE (reference sequence). In nucleotides, the CDR3 is TGTGCCAGCAGCTTGGGTGTGACGAACAATGAGCAGTTCTTC. Translation gives CASSLGVTNNEQFF.

This chain links TRBV30 with TRBJ2-2, with TRBD1 identical over 8 bases. CDR1 and CDR2 from the germline V gene are GTSNPN and SVGIG (reference sequence). The CDR3 consists of 15 residues. With 5 bases clipped from V and 4 bases from J, the junction kept 9 bases outside the gene matches. CDR3 region: CAWGSPDRGTGELFF. The CDR3, as DNA: TGTGCCTGGGGTTCACCTGACAGGGGCACCGGGGAGCTGTTTTTT.

By its share, this clone is medium-sized (0.01 to 0.1%). The chain employs TRBV2 and TRBJ1-2; D gene unclear. Germline V CDR1 and CDR2: SNHLY, FYNNEI. The CDR3 consists of 13 residues. Trimming took off 5 bases at V and 3 bases at J, with 10 bases between the two ends. The CDR3 sequence is CASSTYSHYGYTF. CDR3 in DNA: TGTGCCAGCAGTACGTACAGTCACTATGGCTACACCTTC.

V usage is TRBV12-5 and J usage is TRBJ1-1; D not certain. CDR1 and CDR2 from the germline V gene are LGHNT and FRNRAP. With 3 bases removed from V and 10 bases from J, the gap between germline ends came to 3 bases. This CDR3 region has 9 residues. CDR3 sequence: CASGLGAFF. CDR3 sequence (DNA): TGTGCTAGTGGTTTAGGAGCTTTCTTT.

The CDR3 sequence is CACPRTGGLTGELFF. CDR3 bases: TGTGCCTGCCCAAGGACAGGAGGCTTGACCGGGGAGCTGTTTTTT. V gene TRBV30 combines with J gene TRBJ2-2; 7 bases match TRBD1. V was pared by 6 bases and J by 5 bases, with 12 bases of the junction left unmatched. The V gene's germline CDR1 is GTSNPN and CDR2 SVGIG (reference sequence). The CDR3 contains 15 residues.

The V gene is TRBV29-1, the J gene TRBJ1-2; 7 nucleotides match TRBD1. After removal of 0 bases from V and 7 bases from J, the junction contained 8 bases not matched to a gene. The CDR3 is 14 amino acids. Germline values: CDR1 SQVTM, CDR2 ANQGSEA. The CDR3 region has the DNA TGCAGCGTTGAAGATAGTCAGGGGGTGGGTGGCTACACCTTC. This sequence encodes CSVEDSQGVGGYTF.

The J gene is TRBJ1-3, the V gene TRBV9, with D tentatively TRBD1 (5 bases). The CDR3 runs 18 residues. Germline CDR1 is SGDLS and CDR2 is YYNGEE. The V end was cut by 3 bases, the J end by 3 bases, with 22 bases between. In DNA form, the CDR3 reads TGTGCCAGCAGCGCAGCCGCCCCAGACAGATTATATGGAAACACCATATATTTT. This gives the protein CASSAAAPDRLYGNTIYF.

This clone has only one observation. The rearrangement joins TRBV5-1 to TRBJ1-4; no reliable D call. V lost 1 base to trimming and J lost 3 bases, with 4 bases between them. Germline V gene lookup returns CDR1 SGHRS and CDR2 YFSETQ. The CDR3 runs to 13 residues. In DNA, the CDR3 is TGCGCCAGCAGCTTGCAGCCTAATGAAAAACTGTTTTTT. Translating it yields CASSLQPNEKLFF.

The chain employs TRBV6-1 and TRBJ1-6; no reliable D call. The CDR3 extends over 11 amino acids. Germline CDR1 is MNHNS and CDR2 is SASEGT. V was clipped by 3 bases and J by 7 bases, with 1 base between them. The CDR3 DNA sequence: TGTGCCAGCAGTGAGAATTCACCCCTCCACTTT. Translating it yields CASSENSPLHF.

V usage is TRBV9 and J usage is TRBJ2-1, with 10 bases matching TRBD2. J was trimmed by 8 bases and V by 1 base; bases with no gene match: 3. This CDR3 is 14 amino acids long. Germline-derived CDR1 and CDR2 are SGDLS and YYNGEE. CDR3 nucleotide sequence: TGTGCCAGCAGCGTATCTAGCGGGAGCCATGAGCAGTTCTTC. The encoded protein is CASSVSSGSHEQFF. Variable domain in full (rest from reference TRBV9 and TRBJ2-1): DSGVTQTPKHLITATGQRVTLRCSPRSGDLSVYWYQQSLDQGLQFLIQYYNGEERAKGNILERFSAQQFPDLHSELNLSSLELGDSALYFCASSVSSGSHEQFFGPGTRLTVL.

The gene calls are TRBV6-5 and TRBJ2-6, with D possibly matching TRBD1 (5 bases). The V gene's germline CDR1 is MNHEY and CDR2 SVGAGI. This CDR3 is built from 16 residues. Trimming shortened V by 2 bases and J by 0 bases, and 8 bases separated the two germline ends. This chain's CDR3 is CASSYLDSSGANVLTF. The CDR3 bases are TGTGCCAGCAGTTACCTCGACAGCTCTGGGGCCAACGTCCTGACTTTC.